The T cell receptor beta chain under discussion was sequenced for a study of metastatic and nonmetastatic thyroid tumors. General study results and limits: The study reportedly found significantly higher TCR beta diversity in malignant thyroid tumors than benign nodules, in blood and tumor.

There are 12 residues in the CDR3. Germline CDR1 MDHEN, CDR2 SYDVKM. Trimming removed 3 bases at V and 1 base at J, with 3 bases between. This clone came up many times. Its antigen remains unidentified. Source study methods: A classifier for distant metastasis in papillary thyroid cancer was constructed using CDR3 differences observed across clinicopathological groups. TCRdb re-analyzed the PCR reads through MiXCR. In this record, the V and J calls reflect TCRdb's handling and not the investigators' own analysis. Here the sample spans about 38,000 clones, about 25% being singletons. Nobody among the patients had been given any treatment before thyroid surgery.

The chain is built from TRBV28 and TRBJ1-1; D call uncertain. This TCR was recovered from a female donor with papillary thyroid cancer or a benign thyroid nodule (not recorded which). Some clones in this sample may be carry-over from other donors' samples. Sequencing was performed on blood. CDR3 loop: CASSLGNTEAFF. For the CDR3, the DNA is TGTGCCAGCAGTTTGGGGAACACTGAAGCTTTCTTT.